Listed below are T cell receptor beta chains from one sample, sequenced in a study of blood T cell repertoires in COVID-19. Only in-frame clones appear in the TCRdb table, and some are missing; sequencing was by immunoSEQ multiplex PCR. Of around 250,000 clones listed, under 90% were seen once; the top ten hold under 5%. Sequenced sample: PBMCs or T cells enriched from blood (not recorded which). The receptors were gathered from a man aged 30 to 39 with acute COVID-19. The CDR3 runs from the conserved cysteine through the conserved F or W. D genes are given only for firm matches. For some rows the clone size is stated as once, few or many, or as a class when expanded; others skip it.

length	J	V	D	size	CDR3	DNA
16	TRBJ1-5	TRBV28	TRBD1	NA	CASSLNDRVVRQPQHF	TGTGCCAGCAGTTTAAACGACAGGGTAGTACGTCAGCCCCAGCATTTT
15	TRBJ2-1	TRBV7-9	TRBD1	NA	CASSPDRGAYNEQFF	TGTGCCAGCAGCCCAGACAGGGGGGCCTACAATGAGCAGTTCTTC
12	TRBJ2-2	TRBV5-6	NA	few	CASRKNSMDLFF	TGTGCCAGCAGAAAGAATTCGATGGACTTGTTTTTT
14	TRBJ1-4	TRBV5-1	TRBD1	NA	CASSEGQPNEKLFF	TGCGCCAGCAGCGAGGGACAGCCTAATGAAAAACTGTTTTTT
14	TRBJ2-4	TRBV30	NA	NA	CAWSVRGRRDIQYF	TGTGCCTGGAGTGTACGCGGGCGGAGGGACATTCAGTACTTC
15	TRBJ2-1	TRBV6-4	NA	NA	CASSEEAQLYNEQFF	TGTGCCAGCAGTGAGGAGGCCCAGTTATACAATGAGCAGTTCTTC
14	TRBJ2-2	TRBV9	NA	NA	CASSVELVTGELFF	TGTGCCAGCAGCGTAGAACTAGTTACCGGGGAGCTGTTTTTT
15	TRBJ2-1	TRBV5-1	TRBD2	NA	CASSSYLAARDEQFF	TGCGCCAGCAGCTCATATCTAGCGGCGAGGGATGAGCAGTTCTTC
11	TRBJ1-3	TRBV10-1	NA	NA	CASSELDTIYF	TGCGCCAGCAGTGAACTGGACACCATATATTTT
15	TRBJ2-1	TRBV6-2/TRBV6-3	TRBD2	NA	CASSSPTSGYNEQFF	TGTGCCAGCAGCTCCCCCACTAGCGGGTACAATGAGCAGTTCTTC
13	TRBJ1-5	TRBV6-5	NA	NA	CASSLVRGQPQHF	TGTGCCAGCAGTTTGGTCCGCGGACAGCCCCAGCATTTT
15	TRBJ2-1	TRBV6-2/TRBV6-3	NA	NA	CASSVFQGSYNEQFF	TGTGCCAGCAGTGTGTTCCAGGGCTCCTACAATGAGCAGTTCTTC
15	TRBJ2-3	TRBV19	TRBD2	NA	CASSTVGDYTDTQYF	TGTGCCAGTAGTACTGTTGGGGACTACACAGATACGCAGTATTTT
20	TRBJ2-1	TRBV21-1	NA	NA	CASSNEFGTSGSTSYNEQFF	TGTGCCAGCAGCAACGAGTTCGGGACTAGCGGGAGCACATCCTACAATGAGCAGTTCTTC
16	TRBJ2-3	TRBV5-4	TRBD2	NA	CASSLRTSGSTDTQYF	TGTGCCAGCAGCTTGCGTACTAGCGGGAGCACAGATACGCAGTATTTT
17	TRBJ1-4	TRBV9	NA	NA	CASSARAGDLTNEKLFF	TGTGCCAGCAGTGCCAGAGCGGGGGACCTCACTAATGAAAAACTGTTTTTT
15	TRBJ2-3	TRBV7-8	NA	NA	CASSLDGRTSDTQYF	TGTGCCAGCAGCTTAGACGGGCGGACATCAGATACGCAGTATTTT
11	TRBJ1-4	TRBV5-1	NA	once	CASSSTGELFF	TGCGCCAGCAGCTCTACAGGAGAACTGTTTTTT
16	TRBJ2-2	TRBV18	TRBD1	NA	CASSRKTGGDTGELFF	TGTGCCAGCTCACGTAAGACAGGGGGCGACACCGGGGAGCTGTTTTTT
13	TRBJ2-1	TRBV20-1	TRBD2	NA	CSASGGGRDEQFF	TGCAGTGCTAGTGGCGGGGGACGGGATGAGCAGTTCTTC
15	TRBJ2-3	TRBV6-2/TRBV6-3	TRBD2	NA	CASSRGTSGTDTQYF	TGTGCCAGCAGTCGCGGGACTAGCGGGACAGATACGCAGTATTTT
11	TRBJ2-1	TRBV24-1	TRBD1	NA	CATSYRQGAFF	TGTGCCACCAGTTATCGACAGGGGGCGTTCTTC
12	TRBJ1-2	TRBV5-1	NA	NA	CASSLGQVSYTF	TGCGCCAGCAGCTTGGGACAGGTTAGCTACACCTTC
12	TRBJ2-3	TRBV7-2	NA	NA	CASTSVWDTQYF	TGTGCCAGCACCTCGGTGTGGGATACGCAGTATTTT
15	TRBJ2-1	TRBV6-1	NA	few	CASSEAQGGGREQFF	TGTGCCAGCAGTGAAGCTCAAGGGGGGGGGCGTGAGCAGTTCTTC
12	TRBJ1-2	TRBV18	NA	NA	CASSVQDYGYTF	TGTGCCAGCTCCGTCCAGGACTATGGCTACACCTTC
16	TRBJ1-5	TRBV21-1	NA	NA	CASSKATGRGNQPQHF	TGTGCCAGCAGCAAAGCTACAGGGAGAGGCAATCAGCCCCAGCATTTT
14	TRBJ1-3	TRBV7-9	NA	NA	CASSTGISGNTIYF	TGTGCCAGCAGCACAGGGATCTCTGGAAACACCATATATTTT
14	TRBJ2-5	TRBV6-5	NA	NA	CASSYDKGGPAQYF	TGTGCCAGCAGTTACGATAAAGGAGGGCCTGCCCAGTACTTC
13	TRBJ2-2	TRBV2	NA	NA	CAWRGGVNGELFF	TGTGCCTGGAGAGGGGGGGTGAACGGGGAGCTGTTTTTT
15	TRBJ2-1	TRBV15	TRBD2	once	CATSRYGLALNEQFF	TGTGCCACCAGCAGATATGGACTAGCTCTGAATGAGCAGTTCTTC
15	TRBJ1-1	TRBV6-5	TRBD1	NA	CASSSRTGENTEAFF	TGTGCCAGCAGTTCCCGGACAGGAGAGAACACTGAAGCTTTCTTT
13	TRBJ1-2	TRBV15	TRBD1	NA	CATSGHRGYGYTF	TGTGCCACCAGCGGTCACAGGGGCTATGGCTACACCTTC
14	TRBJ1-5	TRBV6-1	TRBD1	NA	CASSETRQGQPQHF	TGTGCCAGCAGTGAAACCCGACAGGGGCAGCCCCAGCATTTT
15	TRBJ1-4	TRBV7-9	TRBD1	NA	CASSFYRGEDEKLFF	TGTGCCAGCAGCTTCTACAGGGGTGAGGATGAAAAACTGTTTTTT
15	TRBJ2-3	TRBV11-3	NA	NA	CASSLVAASTDTQYF	TGTGCCAGCAGCTTAGTGGCGGCTAGCACAGATACGCAGTATTTT
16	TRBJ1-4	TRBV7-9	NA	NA	CASSPSGREFSEKLFF	TGTGCCAGCAGCCCCTCCGGGAGGGAGTTCTCGGAAAAACTGTTTTTT
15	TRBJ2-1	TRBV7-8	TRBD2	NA	CASSLPGLAGWEQFF	TGTGCCAGCAGCTTACCGGGACTAGCGGGCTGGGAGCAGTTCTTC
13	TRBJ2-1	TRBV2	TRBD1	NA	CASSPPGQVEQFF	TGTGCCAGCAGTCCTCCCGGACAGGTTGAGCAGTTCTTC
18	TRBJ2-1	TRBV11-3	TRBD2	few	CASTPGVTSGISYNEQFF	TGTGCCAGCACGCCGGGTGTGACTAGCGGGATCTCCTACAATGAGCAGTTCTTC
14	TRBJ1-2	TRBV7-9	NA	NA	CASSRPGQDYGYTF	TGTGCCAGCAGCCGCCCGGGACAAGATTATGGCTACACCTTC
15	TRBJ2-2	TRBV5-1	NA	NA	CASSFLQAGTGELFF	TGCGCCAGCAGCTTCTTGCAGGCCGGAACCGGGGAGCTGTTTTTT
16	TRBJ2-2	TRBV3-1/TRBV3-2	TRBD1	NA	CASSRYGTGNTGELFF	TGTGCCAGCAGCCGATACGGGACAGGGAACACCGGGGAGCTGTTTTTT
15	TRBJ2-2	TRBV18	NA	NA	CASSPNRWAAGELFF	TGTGCCAGCTCACCTAACCGATGGGCAGCCGGGGAGCTGTTTTTT
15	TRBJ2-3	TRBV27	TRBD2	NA	CASSTGLAGADTQYF	TGTGCCAGCAGTACGGGACTAGCGGGAGCAGATACGCAGTATTTT
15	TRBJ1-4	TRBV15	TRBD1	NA	CATSRDFQGVEKLFF	TGTGCCACCAGCAGAGATTTCCAGGGGGTTGAAAAACTGTTTTTT